This T cell receptor beta chain was sequenced during a study of beta chain features in type 1 diabetes (dated by TCRdb to the late 2010s). Some background on the complete study: Patients and healthy donors did not differ in mean age, gender distribution, total cell number or subset yield. In the study, TCRB repertoires of sorted circulating CD4+ T cell subsets from recently diagnosed type 1 diabetes patients were compared with those of matched healthy donors. Whereas all 30 or so donors provided naive and central memory subsets, regulatory and stem cell-like memory subsets were isolated from just 8 patients and roughly 8 healthy donors. A total of about 100,000,000 sorted cells were examined across all samples, and RNA yield correlated strongly with the number of cells per subset. Study-level results and caveats: Because cDNA was sequenced instead of genomic DNA, activated cells with high expression could be over-represented, although the groups did not differ in activation or CD3 levels. At VDJ recombination sites, patients with type 1 diabetes made fewer insertions and deleted more nucleotides, a pattern implying thymic rearrangement abnormalities. The naive, central memory and regulatory TCRB repertoires appeared to resemble one another more closely among patients than among healthy donors. Because the HLA sub-analyses included only small numbers of individuals, any influence of HLA type on TCRB rearrangement was left unresolved. In all four CD4+ subsets, TCRB CDR3 length was moderately but significantly shorter in type 1 diabetes patients. Shorter templates might have been favored by PCR, but patient and control samples were amplified and corrected together, so both groups would have been affected equally by any skew.

Taken from the germline V gene, the CDR1 and CDR2 loops are SNHLY and FYNNEI. The CDR3 sequence holds 14 residues, the cysteine and phenylalanine included. The kept DNA is CDR3 alone, 42 bases in frame from the first base. Compared with germline, V lacks 4 bases and J lacks 8 bases; bases without a gene match: 6. The entire isolated RNA was reverse transcribed using the High Capacity cDNA Reverse Transcription Kit, and thus expressed TCRB transcripts were sequenced. Deep immunoSEQ sequencing was performed on naive, central memory and regulatory T cell samples, with an average of approximately 4 million total reads per sample. Sorted cells were lysed in RLT buffer and RNA was extracted with DNase-treated RNeasy Micro or Mini kits, depending on cell number. Each cell subset was processed separately to prevent cross-contamination, with patient and healthy donor samples processed together. Using the immunoSEQ multiplex PCR, TCRB sequences were amplified from cDNA into 87-bp fragments spanning the CDR3 region. Sequencing of the amplicons was performed on the Illumina HiSeq platform. Concerning the study's data processing: PCR bias was computationally corrected using synthetic template baselines, reads within Hamming distance 2 were collapsed, and singletons that could not be merged were discarded. Reads were aligned against IMGT to assign V, D and J genes, CDR3 length and insertions or deletions at six rearrangement sites. Within each subset, clonotype counts were normalized to the number of sorted cells before true diversity and Gini coefficients were calculated with the tcR R package. The overlap coefficient, calculated on TCRB nucleotide sequences, was used to quantify repertoire sharing. As a proxy for the pre-selection repertoire, out-of-frame TCRB sequences from naive cells were analyzed. Here the immuneACCESS table is served through TCRdb, limited to in-frame sequences with V and J called. Missing clones are a known gap in these copies; in checked studies unresolved V genes cover under half, and the rest lacks a known reason. That table supplies the V and J calls and clone size; D and trimming were determined from the DNA. Present in this sample are over 600,000 clones, about an eighth of which were seen just once. Around 0.12% of the sample goes to the ten largest clones.

A single peripheral blood draw of about 116 mL on average was collected from each donor into heparinised tubes. Naive, central memory, regulatory and stem cell-like memory CD4+ T cells were sorted on a BD FACSAria II using a panel including CD45RO, CCR7, CD25, CD127, CD95 and CD27. A purity above 95% was achieved for all sorted populations. Right away, PBMCs were isolated by Lymphoprep density gradient centrifugation and were stained directly, with no culture step. So that batch effects would be minimized, each experiment stained and sorted samples in pairs, pairing one healthy donor with one patient. This clone was seen a handful of times. No antigen is known for it. No much larger clonotype is one base removed from it; base qualities were not supplied.

The chain is encoded by TRBV2 joined to TRBJ1-2; 11 bases in the junction line up with TRBD1. The sequencing sample was made of naive CD4+ T cells from blood. Per the publication, the cell subset or site label means: true naive CD4+ T cells. This TCR was recovered from a man younger than 40 with type 1 diabetes. The CDR3 reads as follows: CASSGTGGAQGYTF. The DNA sequence reads TGTGCCAGCAGTGGGACAGGGGGCGCGCAGGGCTACACCTTC.